This T cell receptor (beta chain) was identified in a study of blood T cell repertoires in COVID-19. Authors' data handling: Reference gene primers were amplified, and this amplification served to estimate nucleated cell counts. Sequencing was performed with immunoSEQ multiplex PCR; in TCRdb, only in-frame clones are kept and a portion is missing. Clone size and the V and J calls come from that table; the DNA yielded D and trimming. The table lists more than 300,000 clones, approximately 90% of them singletons. The trim removed 2 bases at V and 7 bases at J, leaving 20 bases unmatched. There are 20 residues in the CDR3. Germline values: CDR1 MNHEY, CDR2 SMNVEV (reference sequence).

This TCR came from a woman aged 18 to 35 who had recovered from COVID-19. Sequencing was performed on peripheral blood. The J gene is TRBJ2-1, the V gene TRBV27; 10 bases line up with TRBD2. CDR3 DNA: TGTGCCAGCAGTTTAATAGAAGGACTAGCGGTTTCCACGAAAAGGAATGAGCAGTTCTTC. Translating gives CASSLIEGLAVSTKRNEQFF.